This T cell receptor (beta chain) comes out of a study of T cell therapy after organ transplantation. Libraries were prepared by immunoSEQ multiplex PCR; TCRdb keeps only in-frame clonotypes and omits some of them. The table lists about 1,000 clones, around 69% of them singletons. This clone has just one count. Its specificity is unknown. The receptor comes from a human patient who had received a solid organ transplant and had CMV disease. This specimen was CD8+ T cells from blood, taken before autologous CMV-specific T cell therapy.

The CDR3 sequence: CSVWSAYMNTEAFF. The CDR3 DNA follows: TGCAGCGTGTGGTCAGCCTACATGAACACTGAAGCTTTCTTT. The chain has TRBV29-1 and TRBJ1-1; D unclear. The CDR3 extends over 14 amino acids. V was clipped by 6 bases and J by 0 bases, with 14 bases between them. Looked up from germline, CDR1 is SQVTM and CDR2 is ANQGSEA.